This T cell receptor beta chain derives from a study of response to subunit inactivated influenza vaccine. As concerns this clonotype: The antigen remains undetermined.

Study-level points and caveats: The authors suggested that every seasonal influenza vaccination recruits few new T cells.

The CDR3 extends over 14 amino acids. The junction had 4 bases not matched to a gene; V was cut back by 0 bases and J by 8 bases. CDR1 is MNHEY, CDR2 SVGAGI, per germline. TCRdb re-called the RT-PCR reads through MiXCR, storing one row per CDR3 protein. This sample yields a few hundred thousand distinct CDR3 sequences, of which roughly 15% are seen a single time; 11% belongs to the top ten. This rearrangement joins TRBV6-5 to TRBJ1-5; 7 bases map to TRBD1. Sequenced here: PBMCs from blood, sampled about 11 days after vaccination. This clonotype was obtained from a man aged 50 to 60 who received an inactivated influenza vaccine. Here the CDR3 reads CASSYSRGREPQHF. The CDR3, as DNA: TGTGCCAGCAGTTACTCCAGGGGGAGGGAGCCCCAGCATTTT.